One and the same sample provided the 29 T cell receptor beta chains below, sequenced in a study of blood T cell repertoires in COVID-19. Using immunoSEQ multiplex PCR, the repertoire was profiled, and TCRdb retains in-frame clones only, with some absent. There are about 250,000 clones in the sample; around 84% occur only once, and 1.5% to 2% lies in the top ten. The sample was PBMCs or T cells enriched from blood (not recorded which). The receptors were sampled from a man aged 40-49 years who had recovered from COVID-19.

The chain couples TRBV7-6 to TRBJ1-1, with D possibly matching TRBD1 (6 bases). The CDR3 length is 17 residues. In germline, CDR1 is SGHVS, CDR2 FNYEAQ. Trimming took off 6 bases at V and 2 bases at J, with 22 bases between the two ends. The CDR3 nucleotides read TGTGCCAGCAGTTTTTCCTTAATAGGGGGGGCTAACACTGAAGCTTTCTTT. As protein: CASSFSLIGGANTEAFF.

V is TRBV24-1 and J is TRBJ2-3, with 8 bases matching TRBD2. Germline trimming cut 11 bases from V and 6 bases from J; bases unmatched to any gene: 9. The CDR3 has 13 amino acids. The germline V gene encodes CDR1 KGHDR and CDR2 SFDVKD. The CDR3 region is CARLAGCPDTQYF. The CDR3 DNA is TGTGCCAGGTTAGCGGGGTGCCCCGATACGCAGTATTTT.

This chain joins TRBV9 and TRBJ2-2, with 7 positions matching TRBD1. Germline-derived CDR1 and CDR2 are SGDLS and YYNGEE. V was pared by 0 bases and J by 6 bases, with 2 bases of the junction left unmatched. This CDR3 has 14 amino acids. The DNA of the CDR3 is TGTGCCAGCAGCGTAGACACAGGGGCCGGGGAGCTGTTTTTT. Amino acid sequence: CASSVDTGAGELFF.

DNA of the CDR3: TGTGCCAGCAGCTTAGCTAGGGGCTCCGAGACCCAGTACTTC. It is translated as CASSLARGSETQYF. The chain uses TRBV7-2 and TRBJ2-5; weak D call: TRBD1 (5 bases). Between the trimmed V and J ends, which lost 0 bases and 5 bases, there was a span of 10 bases. CDR3 size: 14 residues. The V gene's germline CDR1 is SGHTA and CDR2 FQGNSA.

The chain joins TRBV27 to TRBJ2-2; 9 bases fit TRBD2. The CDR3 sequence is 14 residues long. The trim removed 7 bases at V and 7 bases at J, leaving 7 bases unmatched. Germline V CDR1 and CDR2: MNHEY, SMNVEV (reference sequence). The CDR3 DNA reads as TGTGCCAGCACTGAGAGCGGGAGGTACGGGGAGCTGTTTTTT. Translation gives CASTESGRYGELFF.

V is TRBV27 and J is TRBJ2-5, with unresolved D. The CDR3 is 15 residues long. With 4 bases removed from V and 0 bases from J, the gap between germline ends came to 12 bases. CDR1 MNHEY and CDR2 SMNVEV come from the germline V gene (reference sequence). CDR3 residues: CASSSRVRYQETQYF. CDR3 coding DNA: TGTGCCAGCAGTTCCCGAGTTCGGTACCAAGAGACCCAGTACTTC.

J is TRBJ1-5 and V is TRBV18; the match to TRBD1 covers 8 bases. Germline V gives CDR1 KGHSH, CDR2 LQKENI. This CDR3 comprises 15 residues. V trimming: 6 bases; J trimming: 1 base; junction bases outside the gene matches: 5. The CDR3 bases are TGTGCCAGCTCTCAAGGACAGGGAAGCAATCAGCCCCAGCATTTT. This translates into CASSQGQGSNQPQHF. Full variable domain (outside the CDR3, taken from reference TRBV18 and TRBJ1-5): NAGVMQNPRHLVRRRGQEARLRCSPMKGHSHVYWYRQLPEEGLKFMVYLQKENIIDESGMPKERFSAEFPKEGPSILRIQQVVRGDSAAYFCASSQGQGSNQPQHFGDGTRLSIL.

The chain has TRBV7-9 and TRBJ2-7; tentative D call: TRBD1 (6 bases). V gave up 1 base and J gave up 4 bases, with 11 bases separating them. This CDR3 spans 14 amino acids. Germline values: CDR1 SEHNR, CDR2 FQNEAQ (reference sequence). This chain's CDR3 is CASSLGGPIYEQYF. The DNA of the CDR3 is TGTGCCAGCAGCTTAGGGGGGCCAATATACGAGCAGTACTTC. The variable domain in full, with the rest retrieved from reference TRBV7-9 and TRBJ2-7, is DTGVSQNPRHKITKRGQNVTFRCDPISEHNRLYWYRQTLGQGPEFLTYFQNEAQLEKSRLLSDRFSAERPKGSFSTLEIQRTEQGDSAMYLCASSLGGPIYEQYFGPGTRLTVT.

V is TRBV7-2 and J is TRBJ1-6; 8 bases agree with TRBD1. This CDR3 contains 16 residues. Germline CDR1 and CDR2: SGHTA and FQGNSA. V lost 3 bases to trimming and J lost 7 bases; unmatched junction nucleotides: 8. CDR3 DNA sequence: TGTGCCAGCAGCTTCGGCCCAGGGGGCGAAAATTCACCCCTCCACTTT. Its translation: CASSFGPGGENSPLHF.

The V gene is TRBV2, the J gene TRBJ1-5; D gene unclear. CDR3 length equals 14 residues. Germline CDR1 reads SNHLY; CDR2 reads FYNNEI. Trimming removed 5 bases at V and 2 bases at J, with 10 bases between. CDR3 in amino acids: CASSSSGGNQPQHF. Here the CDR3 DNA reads TGTGCCAGCAGTTCCTCCGGGGGCAATCAGCCCCAGCATTTT.

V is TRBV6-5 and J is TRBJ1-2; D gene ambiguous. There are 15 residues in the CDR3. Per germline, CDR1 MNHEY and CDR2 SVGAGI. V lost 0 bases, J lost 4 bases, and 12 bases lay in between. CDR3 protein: CASSYSIEEVYGYTF. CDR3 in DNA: TGTGCCAGCAGTTACTCAATAGAAGAGGTCTATGGCTACACCTTC.

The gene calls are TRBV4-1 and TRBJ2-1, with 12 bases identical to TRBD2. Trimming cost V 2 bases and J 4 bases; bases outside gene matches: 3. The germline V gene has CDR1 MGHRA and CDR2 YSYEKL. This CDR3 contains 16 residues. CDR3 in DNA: TGCGCCAGCAGCCAAACTAGCGGGGGGCTATACAATGAGCAGTTCTTC. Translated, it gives CASSQTSGGLYNEQFF.

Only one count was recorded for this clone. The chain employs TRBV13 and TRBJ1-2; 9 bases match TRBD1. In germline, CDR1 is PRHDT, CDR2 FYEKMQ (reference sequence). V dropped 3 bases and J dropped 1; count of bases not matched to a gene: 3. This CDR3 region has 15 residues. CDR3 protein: CASSFGGQGNYGYTF. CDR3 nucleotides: TGTGCCAGCAGCTTCGGGGGACAGGGTAACTATGGCTACACCTTC.

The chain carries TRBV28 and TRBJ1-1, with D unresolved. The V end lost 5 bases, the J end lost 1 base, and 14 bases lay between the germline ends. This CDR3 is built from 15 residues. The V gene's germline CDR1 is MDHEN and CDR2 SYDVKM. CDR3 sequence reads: CASSEGREANTEAFF. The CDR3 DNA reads TGTGCCAGCAGTGAGGGTCGTGAGGCGAACACTGAAGCTTTCTTT.

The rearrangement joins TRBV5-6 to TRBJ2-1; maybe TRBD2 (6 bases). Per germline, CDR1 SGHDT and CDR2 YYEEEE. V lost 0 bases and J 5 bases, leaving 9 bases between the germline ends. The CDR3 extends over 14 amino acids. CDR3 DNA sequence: TGTGCCAGCAGCTTGGGGGAGGCAAACAATGAGCAGTTCTTC. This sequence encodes CASSLGEANNEQFF.

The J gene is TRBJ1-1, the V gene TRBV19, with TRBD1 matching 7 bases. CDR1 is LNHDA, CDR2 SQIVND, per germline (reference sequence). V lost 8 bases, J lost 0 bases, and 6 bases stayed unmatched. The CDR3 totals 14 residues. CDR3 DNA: TGTGCCAGTGGGACAGAACAGATGAACACTGAAGCTTTCTTT. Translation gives CASGTEQMNTEAFF.

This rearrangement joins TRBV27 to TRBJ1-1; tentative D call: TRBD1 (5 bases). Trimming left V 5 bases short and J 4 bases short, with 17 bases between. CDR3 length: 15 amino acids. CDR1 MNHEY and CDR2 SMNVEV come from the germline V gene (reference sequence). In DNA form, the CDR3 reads TGTGCCAGCAGTAAGGTGGGGGGAGGGGTCACTGAAGCTTTCTTT. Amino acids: CASSKVGGGVTEAFF.

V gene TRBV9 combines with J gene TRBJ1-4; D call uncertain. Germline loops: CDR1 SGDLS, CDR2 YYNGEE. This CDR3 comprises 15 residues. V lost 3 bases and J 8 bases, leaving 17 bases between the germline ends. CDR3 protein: CASSALPGLREKLFF. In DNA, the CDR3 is TGTGCCAGCAGCGCCCTCCCCGGCCTGAGGGAAAAACTGTTTTTT. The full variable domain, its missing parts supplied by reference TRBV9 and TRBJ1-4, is DSGVTQTPKHLITATGQRVTLRCSPRSGDLSVYWYQQSLDQGLQFLIQYYNGEERAKGNILERFSAQQFPDLHSELNLSSLELGDSALYFCASSALPGLREKLFFGSGTQLSVL.

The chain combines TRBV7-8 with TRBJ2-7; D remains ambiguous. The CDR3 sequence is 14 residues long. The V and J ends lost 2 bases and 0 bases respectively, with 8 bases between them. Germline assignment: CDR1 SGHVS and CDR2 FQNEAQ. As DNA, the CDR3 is TGTGCCAGCAGCTTACTTCCGGGCTCCTACGAGCAGTACTTC. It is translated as CASSLLPGSYEQYF. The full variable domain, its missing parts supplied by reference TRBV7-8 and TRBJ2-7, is GAGVSQSPRYKVAKRGQDVALRCDPISGHVSLFWYQQALGQGPEFLTYFQNEAQLDKSGLPSDRFFAERPEGSVSTLKIQRTQQEDSAVYLCASSLLPGSYEQYFGPGTRLTVT.

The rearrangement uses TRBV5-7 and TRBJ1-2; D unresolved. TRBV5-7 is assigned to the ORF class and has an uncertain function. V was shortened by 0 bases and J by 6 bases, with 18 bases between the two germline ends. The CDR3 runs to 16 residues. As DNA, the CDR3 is TGTGCCAGCAGCTTGGTATGTCACACGGGGATCCATGGCTACACCTTC. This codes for CASSLVCHTGIHGYTF.

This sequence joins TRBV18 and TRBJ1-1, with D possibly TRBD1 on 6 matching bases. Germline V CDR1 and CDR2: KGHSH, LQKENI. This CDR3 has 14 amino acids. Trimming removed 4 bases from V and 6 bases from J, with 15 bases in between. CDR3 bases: TGTGCCAGCTCACTGGGCAGGGGTGGGGCTGAAGCTTTCTTT. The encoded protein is CASSLGRGGAEAFF.

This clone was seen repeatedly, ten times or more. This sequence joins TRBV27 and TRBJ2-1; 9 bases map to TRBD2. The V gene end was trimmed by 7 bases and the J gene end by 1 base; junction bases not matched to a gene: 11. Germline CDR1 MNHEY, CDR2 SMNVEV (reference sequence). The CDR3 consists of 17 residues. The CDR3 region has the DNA TGTGCCAGCACCCTTTTTAGCGGGAGACGGTCCTACAATGAGCAGTTCTTC. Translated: CASTLFSGRRSYNEQFF.

The CDR3 nucleotides read TGTGCCACCAGCCAAGACAGGGGTTCCTACGAGCAGTACTTC. Protein sequence: CATSQDRGSYEQYF. J is TRBJ2-7 and V is TRBV15, with TRBD1 identical over 8 bases. V shed 5 bases and J 1 base; nucleotides not matched to a gene: 4. Per the germline V gene, CDR1 is LNHNV and CDR2 is YYDKDF (reference sequence). The CDR3 contains 14 residues.

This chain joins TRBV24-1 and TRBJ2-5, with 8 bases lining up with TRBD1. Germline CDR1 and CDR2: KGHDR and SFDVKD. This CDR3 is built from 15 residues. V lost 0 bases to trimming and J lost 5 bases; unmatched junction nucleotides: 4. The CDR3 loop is CATSDLQGAWETQYF. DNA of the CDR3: TGTGCCACCAGTGATTTGCAGGGGGCCTGGGAGACCCAGTACTTC.

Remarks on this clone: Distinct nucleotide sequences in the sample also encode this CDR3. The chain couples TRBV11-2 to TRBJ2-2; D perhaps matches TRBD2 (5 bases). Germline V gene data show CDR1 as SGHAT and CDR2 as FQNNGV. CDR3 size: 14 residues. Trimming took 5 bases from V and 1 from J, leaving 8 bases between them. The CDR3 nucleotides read TGTGCCAGCAGCCGTCGGGGGAACACCGGGGAGCTGTTTTTT. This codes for CASSRRGNTGELFF.

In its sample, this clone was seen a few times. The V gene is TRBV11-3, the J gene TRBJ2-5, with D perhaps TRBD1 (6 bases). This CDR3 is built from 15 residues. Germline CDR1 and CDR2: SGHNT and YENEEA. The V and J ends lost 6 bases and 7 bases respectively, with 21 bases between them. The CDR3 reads CASSSNRDTRRTQYF. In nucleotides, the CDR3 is TGTGCCAGCAGTTCAAACCGGGACACTCGTAGGACCCAGTACTTC.

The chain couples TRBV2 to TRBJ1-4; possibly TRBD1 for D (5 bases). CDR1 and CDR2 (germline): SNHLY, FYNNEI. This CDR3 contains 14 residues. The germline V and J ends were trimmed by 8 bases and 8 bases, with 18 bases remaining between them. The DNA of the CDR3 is TGTGCCAGCCGGACGATCAGGGTGGAAGAAAAACTGTTTTTT. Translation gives CASRTIRVEEKLFF.

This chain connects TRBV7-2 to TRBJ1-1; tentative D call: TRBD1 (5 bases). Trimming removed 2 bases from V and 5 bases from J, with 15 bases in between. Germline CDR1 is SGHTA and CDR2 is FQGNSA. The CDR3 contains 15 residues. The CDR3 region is CASSLRFVGQTEAFF. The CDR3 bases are TGTGCCAGCAGCTTAAGGTTTGTGGGGCAGACTGAAGCTTTCTTT.

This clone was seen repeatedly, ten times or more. The CDR3 DNA reads TGTGCCAGTAGTATTTCTAACAGCAATCAGCCCCAGCATTTT. It specifies CASSISNSNQPQHF. V and J are TRBV19 and TRBJ1-5; D call uncertain. Germline CDR1 is LNHDA and CDR2 is SQIVND (reference sequence). The CDR3 consists of 14 residues. Trimming shortened V by 3 bases and J by 1 base, and 7 bases separated the two germline ends.